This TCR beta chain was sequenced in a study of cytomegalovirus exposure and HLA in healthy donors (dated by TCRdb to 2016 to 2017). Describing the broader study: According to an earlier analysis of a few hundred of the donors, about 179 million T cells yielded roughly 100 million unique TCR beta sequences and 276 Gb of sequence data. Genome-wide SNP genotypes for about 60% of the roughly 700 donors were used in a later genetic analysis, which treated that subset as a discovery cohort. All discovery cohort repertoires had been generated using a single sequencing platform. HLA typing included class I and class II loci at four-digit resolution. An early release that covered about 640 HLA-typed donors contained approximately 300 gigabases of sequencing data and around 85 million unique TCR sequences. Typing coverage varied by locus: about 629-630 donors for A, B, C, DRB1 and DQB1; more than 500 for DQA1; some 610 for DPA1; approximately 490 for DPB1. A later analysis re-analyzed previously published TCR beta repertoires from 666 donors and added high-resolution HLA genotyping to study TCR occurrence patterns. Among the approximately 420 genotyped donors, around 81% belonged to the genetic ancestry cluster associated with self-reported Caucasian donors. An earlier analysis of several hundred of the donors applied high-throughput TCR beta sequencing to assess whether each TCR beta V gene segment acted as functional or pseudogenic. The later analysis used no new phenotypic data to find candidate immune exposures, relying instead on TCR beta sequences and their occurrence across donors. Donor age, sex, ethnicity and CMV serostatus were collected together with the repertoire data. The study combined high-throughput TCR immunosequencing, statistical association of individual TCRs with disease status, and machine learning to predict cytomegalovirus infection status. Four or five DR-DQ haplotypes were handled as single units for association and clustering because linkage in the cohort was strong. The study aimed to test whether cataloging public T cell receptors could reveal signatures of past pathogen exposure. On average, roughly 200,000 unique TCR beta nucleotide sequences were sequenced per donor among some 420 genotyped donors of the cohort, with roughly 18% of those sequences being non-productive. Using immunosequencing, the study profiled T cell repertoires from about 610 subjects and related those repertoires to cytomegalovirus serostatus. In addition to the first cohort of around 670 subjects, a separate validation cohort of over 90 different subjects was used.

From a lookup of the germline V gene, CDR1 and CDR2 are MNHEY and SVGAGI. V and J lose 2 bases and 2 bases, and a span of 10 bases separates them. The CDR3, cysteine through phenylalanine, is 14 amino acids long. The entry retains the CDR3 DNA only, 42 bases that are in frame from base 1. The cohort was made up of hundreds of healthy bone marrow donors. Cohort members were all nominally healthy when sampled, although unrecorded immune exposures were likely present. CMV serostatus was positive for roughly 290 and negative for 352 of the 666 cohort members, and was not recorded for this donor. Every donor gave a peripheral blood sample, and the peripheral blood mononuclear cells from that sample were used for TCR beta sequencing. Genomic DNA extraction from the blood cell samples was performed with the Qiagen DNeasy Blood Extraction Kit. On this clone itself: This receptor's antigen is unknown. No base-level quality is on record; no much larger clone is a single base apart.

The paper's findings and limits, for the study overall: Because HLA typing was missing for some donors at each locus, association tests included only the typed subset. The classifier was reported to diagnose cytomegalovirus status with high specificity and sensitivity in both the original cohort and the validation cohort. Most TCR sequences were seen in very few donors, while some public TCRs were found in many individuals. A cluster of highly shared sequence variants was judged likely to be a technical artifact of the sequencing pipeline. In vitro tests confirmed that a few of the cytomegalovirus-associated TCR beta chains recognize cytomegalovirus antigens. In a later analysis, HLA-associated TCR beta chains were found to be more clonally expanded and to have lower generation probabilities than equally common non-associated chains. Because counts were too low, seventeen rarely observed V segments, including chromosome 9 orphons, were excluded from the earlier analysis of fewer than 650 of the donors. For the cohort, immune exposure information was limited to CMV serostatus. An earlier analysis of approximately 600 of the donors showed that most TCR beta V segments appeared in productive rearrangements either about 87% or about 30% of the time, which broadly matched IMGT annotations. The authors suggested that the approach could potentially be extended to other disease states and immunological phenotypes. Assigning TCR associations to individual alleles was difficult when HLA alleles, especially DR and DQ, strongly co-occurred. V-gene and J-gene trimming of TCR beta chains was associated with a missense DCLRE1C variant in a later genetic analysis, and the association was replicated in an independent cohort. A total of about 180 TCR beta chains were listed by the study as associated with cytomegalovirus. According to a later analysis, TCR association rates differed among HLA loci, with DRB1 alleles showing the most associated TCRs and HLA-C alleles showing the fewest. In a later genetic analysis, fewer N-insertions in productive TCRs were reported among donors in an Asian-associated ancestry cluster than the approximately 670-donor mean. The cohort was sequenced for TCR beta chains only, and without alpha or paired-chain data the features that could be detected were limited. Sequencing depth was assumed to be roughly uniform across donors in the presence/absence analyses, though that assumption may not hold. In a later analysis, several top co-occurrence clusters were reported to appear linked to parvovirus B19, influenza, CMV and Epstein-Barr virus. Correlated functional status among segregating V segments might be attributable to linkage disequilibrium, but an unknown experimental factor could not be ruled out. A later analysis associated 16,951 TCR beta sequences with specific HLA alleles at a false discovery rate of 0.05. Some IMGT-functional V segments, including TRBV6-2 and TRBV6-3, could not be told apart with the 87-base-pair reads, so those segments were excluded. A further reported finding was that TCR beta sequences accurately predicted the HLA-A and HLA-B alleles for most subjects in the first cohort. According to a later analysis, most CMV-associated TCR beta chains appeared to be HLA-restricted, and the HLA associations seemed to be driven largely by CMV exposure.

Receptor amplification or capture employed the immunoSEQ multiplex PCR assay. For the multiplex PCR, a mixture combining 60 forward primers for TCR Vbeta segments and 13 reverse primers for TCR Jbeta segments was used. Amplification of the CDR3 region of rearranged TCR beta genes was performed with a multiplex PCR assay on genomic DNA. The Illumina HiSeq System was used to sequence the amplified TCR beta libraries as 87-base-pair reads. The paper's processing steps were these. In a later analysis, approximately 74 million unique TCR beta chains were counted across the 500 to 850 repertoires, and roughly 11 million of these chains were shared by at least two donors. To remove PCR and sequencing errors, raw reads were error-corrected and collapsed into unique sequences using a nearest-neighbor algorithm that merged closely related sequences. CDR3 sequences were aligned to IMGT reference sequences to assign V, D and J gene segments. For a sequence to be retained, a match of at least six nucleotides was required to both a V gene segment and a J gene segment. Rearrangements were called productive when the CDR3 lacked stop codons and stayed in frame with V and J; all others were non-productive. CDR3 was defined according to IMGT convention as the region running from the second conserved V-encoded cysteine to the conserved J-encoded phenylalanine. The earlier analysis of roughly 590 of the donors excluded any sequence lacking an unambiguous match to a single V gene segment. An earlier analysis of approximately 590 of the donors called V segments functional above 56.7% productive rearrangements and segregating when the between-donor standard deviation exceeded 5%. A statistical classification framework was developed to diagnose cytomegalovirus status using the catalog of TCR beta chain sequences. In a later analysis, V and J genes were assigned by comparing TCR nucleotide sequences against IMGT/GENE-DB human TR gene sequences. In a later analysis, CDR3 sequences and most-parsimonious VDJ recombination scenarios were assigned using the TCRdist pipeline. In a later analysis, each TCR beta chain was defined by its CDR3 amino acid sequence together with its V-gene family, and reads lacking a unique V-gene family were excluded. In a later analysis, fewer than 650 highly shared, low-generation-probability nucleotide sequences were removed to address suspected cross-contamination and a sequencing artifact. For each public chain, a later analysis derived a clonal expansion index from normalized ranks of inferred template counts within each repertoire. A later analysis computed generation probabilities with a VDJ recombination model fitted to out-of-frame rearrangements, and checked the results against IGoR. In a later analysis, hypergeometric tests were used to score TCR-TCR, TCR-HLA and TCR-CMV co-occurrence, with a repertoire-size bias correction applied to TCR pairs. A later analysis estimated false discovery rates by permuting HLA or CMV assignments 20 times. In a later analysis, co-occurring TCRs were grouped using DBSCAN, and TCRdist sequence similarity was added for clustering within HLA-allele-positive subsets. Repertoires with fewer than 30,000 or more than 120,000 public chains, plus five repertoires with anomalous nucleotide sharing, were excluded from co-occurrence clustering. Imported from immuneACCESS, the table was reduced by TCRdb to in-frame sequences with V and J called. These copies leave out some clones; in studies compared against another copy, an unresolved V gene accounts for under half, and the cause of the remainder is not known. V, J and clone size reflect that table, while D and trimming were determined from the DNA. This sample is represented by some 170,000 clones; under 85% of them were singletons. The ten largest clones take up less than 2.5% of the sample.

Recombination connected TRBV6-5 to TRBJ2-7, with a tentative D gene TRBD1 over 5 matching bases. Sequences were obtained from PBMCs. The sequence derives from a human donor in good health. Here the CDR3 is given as CASSYGVDTYEQYF. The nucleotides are TGTGCCAGCAGTTACGGGGTGGACACCTACGAGCAGTACTTC.